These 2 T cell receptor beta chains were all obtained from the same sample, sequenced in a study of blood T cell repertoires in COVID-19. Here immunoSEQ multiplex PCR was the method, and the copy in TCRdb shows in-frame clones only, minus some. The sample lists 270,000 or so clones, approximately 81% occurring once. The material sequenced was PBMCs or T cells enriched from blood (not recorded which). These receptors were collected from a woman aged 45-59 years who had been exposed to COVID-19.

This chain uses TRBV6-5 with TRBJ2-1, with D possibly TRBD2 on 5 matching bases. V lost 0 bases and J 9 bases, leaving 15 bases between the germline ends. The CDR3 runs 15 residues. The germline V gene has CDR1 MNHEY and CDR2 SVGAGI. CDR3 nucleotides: TGTGCCAGCAGTTACTCTGACATCCCCGGAGGTGAGCAGTTCTTC. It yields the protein CASSYSDIPGGEQFF.

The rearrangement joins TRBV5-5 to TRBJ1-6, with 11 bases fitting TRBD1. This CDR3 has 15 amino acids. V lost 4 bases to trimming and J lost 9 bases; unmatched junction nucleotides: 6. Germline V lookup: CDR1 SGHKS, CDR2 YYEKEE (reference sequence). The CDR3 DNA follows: TGTGCCAGCAGCCCCACCGGGACAGGGGGTTCACCCCTCCACTTT. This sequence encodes CASSPTGTGGSPLHF.